This T cell receptor (beta chain) was identified during a study of OX40 agonist ivuxolimab in advanced cancers. The data were produced by immunoSEQ multiplex PCR, yet TCRdb's version contains in-frame clones alone and is incomplete. The sample shows around 20,000 clones, roughly 74% of them seen only once. V gave up 3 bases and J gave up 5 bases, with 7 bases separating them. CDR3 size: 13 residues. Germline CDR1 reads LNHDA; CDR2 reads SQIVND (reference sequence). This TCR derives from an adult with an advanced solid tumor such as melanoma, head and neck, liver or kidney cancer. This sequence joins TRBV19 and TRBJ2-2; D is ambiguous. The sequences come from CD4+ or CD8+ T cells sorted from blood, collected in a trial of the OX40 agonist ivuxolimab. The CDR3 DNA reads TGTGCCAGTAGTATCTCTGGGACCGGGGAGCTGTTTTTT. This sequence encodes CASSISGTGELFF. Complete variable domain (other parts from reference TRBV19 and TRBJ2-2): DGGITQSPKYLFRKEGQNVTLSCEQNLNHDAMYWYRQDPGQGLRLIYYSQIVNDFQKGDIAEGYSVSREKKESFPLTVTSAQKNPTAFYLCASSISGTGELFFGEGSRLTVL.